A single sample gave rise to the 17 T cell receptor beta chains below, sequenced in a study of blood T cell repertoires in COVID-19. Generated by immunoSEQ multiplex PCR, the TCRdb table keeps only in-frame clones and is missing some. The sample has roughly 150,000 clones; more than 80% are singletons. Sequencing input: peripheral blood. The receptors were sampled from a human donor in a cohort sampled during active COVID-19.

The chain links TRBV10-3 to TRBJ2-7; TRBD2 aligns across 10 bases. From germline, CDR1 is ENHRY and CDR2 SYGVKD. Germline trimming cut 10 bases from V and 5 bases from J; bases unmatched to any gene: 11. The CDR3 consists of 14 residues. CDR3 in DNA: TGTGCCAGCACCAAGGGACTAGCGCCCCACGAGCAGTACTTC. Protein product: CASTKGLAPHEQYF.

The chain combines TRBV7-8 with TRBJ2-7; D not certain. CDR3 length: 13 residues. Germline V gene data show CDR1 as SGHVS and CDR2 as FQNEAQ. Deletions cut 1 base from V and 6 bases from J, with 10 bases between. The CDR3: CASSLESSGEQYF. CDR3 sequence (DNA): TGTGCCAGCAGCTTAGAATCTTCGGGCGAGCAGTACTTC.

This clone was seen more than once but under ten times. V and J are TRBV11-1 and TRBJ2-2; tentatively, D is TRBD1 (5 bases). V lost 2 bases, J lost 4 bases, and 8 bases lay in between. CDR3 length: 14 residues. The germline CDR1 and CDR2 sequences are SGHAT and FQDESV (reference sequence). CDR3: CASSLQGGTGELFF. CDR3 in DNA: TGTGCCAGCAGCTTACAGGGCGGCACCGGGGAGCTGTTTTTT.

Points on this clone: At one end, the junction sequence differs from germline, possibly due to a read error. This chain connects TRBV7-7 to TRBJ2-1, with D perhaps matching TRBD2 (6 bases). The V gene's germline CDR1 is SSHAT and CDR2 FNYEAQ (reference sequence). The CDR3 is made up of 15 amino acids. The CDR3 loop is CASSPDYSSYNEQFF. CDR3 nucleotides: TGTGCTAGCAGCCCGGACTATAGCTCCTACAATGAGCAGTTCTTC.

The chain combines TRBV9 with TRBJ2-3, with 14 nucleotides matching TRBD2. CDR1 and CDR2 (germline): SGDLS, YYNGEE. Losses at the gene ends were 2 bases for V and 4 bases for J; bases not matched to a gene: 9. This CDR3 comprises 18 residues. The CDR3 is CASSVTGTSGGGADTQYF. The CDR3 DNA follows: TGTGCCAGCAGCGTGACTGGGACTAGCGGGGGAGGTGCAGATACGCAGTATTTT.

This clone showed up just a few times. The chain is built from TRBV6-1 and TRBJ1-1; unclear D gene. V dropped 0 bases and J dropped 0 bases, with 17 bases sitting between them. Germline V lookup: CDR1 MNHNS, CDR2 SASEGT. The CDR3 has 18 residues. In DNA, the CDR3 is TGTGCCAGCAGTGAAGCGCAGTTTGCTACTAGGATGAACACTGAAGCTTTCTTT. Protein product: CASSEAQFATRMNTEAFF.

This chain uses TRBV7-9 with TRBJ2-7; TRBD2 aligns across 11 bases. Germline lookup yields CDR1 SEHNR and CDR2 FQNEAQ (reference sequence). Losses at the gene ends were 2 bases for V and 0 bases for J; bases not matched to a gene: 9. There are 18 residues in the CDR3. The CDR3 nucleotides are TGTGCCAGCAGCTTACAGCTAGCGGGGGGCCTGCGCTCCTACGAGCAGTACTTC. Residues: CASSLQLAGGLRSYEQYF.

V usage is TRBV15 and J usage is TRBJ2-3, with D possibly being TRBD1 (5 bases). Germline lookup yields CDR1 LNHNV and CDR2 YYDKDF (reference sequence). This CDR3 region has 17 residues. V dropped 1 base and J dropped 0 bases, with 14 bases sitting between them. DNA for the CDR3: TGTGCCACCAGCAGAGCCAGGGAAAAAACTAGCACAGATACGCAGTATTTT. Its protein is CATSRAREKTSTDTQYF.

This rearrangement joins TRBV12-3 or TRBV12-4 to TRBJ2-7; D remains ambiguous. This CDR3 region has 11 residues. V lost 4 bases, J lost 3 bases, and 4 bases lay in between. CDR3 DNA: TGTGCCAGCAGTTCGTTCTACGAGCAGTACTTC. Its protein is CASSSFYEQYF.

The chain recombines TRBV29-1 with TRBJ2-5; D not certain. V shed 4 bases and J shed 5 bases, with 8 bases lying between them. The CDR3 has 11 residues. The germline V gene has CDR1 SQVTM and CDR2 ANQGSEA. The CDR3 nucleotides are TGCAGCGTTGTCCGTCTCGAGACCCAGTACTTC. It specifies CSVVRLETQYF.

The V gene is TRBV28, the J gene TRBJ2-7, with 11 bases matching TRBD2. Per the germline V gene, CDR1 is MDHEN and CDR2 is SYDVKM. V dropped 6 bases and J dropped 1; count of bases not matched to a gene: 8. This CDR3 is 16 amino acids long. As DNA, the CDR3 is TGTGCCAGCAGCTCTCTAGCGGGGGGCTCATCCTACGAGCAGTACTTC. It translates to CASSSLAGGSSYEQYF.

The rearrangement links TRBV15 to TRBJ2-1, with TRBD2 matching 13 bases. The CDR3 is 19 amino acids. Germline CDR1 reads LNHNV; CDR2 reads YYDKDF (reference sequence). Trimming at V came to 5 bases and at J to 6 bases, leaving 16 bases not matched to a gene. Here the CDR3 reads CATSGLGRLAGGRGNEQFF. The CDR3 DNA reads as TGTGCCACCAGCGGCTTGGGGCGACTAGCGGGAGGCAGGGGCAATGAGCAGTTCTTC. Together with reference TRBV15 and TRBJ2-1, the CDR3 gives the full variable domain: DAMVIQNPRYQVTQFGKPVTLSCSQTLNHNVMYWYQQKSSQAPKLLFHYYDKDFNNEADTPDNFQSRRPNTSFCFLDIRSPGLGDTAMYLCATSGLGRLAGGRGNEQFFGPGTRLTVL.

The gene calls are TRBV18 and TRBJ2-7; possibly TRBD1 for D (6 bases). This CDR3 has 14 residues. CDR1 and CDR2 from the germline V gene are KGHSH and LQKENI. V lost 6 bases and J lost 4, with 16 bases in between. CDR3 loop: CASSTGTPGYEQYF. The CDR3 DNA is TGTGCCAGCTCCACTGGGACACCCGGGTACGAGCAGTACTTC.

The chain is built from TRBV18 and TRBJ1-1, with D unresolved. The germline V gene encodes CDR1 KGHSH and CDR2 LQKENI. The V and J ends lost 3 bases and 5 bases respectively, with 13 bases between them. The CDR3 has 14 residues. CDR3 sequence: CASSPYTGRTEAFF. As DNA, the CDR3 is TGTGCCAGCTCACCCTATACGGGGAGGACTGAAGCTTTCTTT.

The V gene is TRBV6-4, the J gene TRBJ2-3; no definite D call. This CDR3 region has 13 residues. Per the germline V gene, CDR1 is MRHNA and CDR2 is SNTAGT. Trimming left V 3 bases short and J 6 bases short, with 10 bases between. The CDR3 DNA follows: TGTGCCAGCAGTGAGACCCCCAGGGATACGCAGTATTTT. It is translated as CASSETPRDTQYF.

The V and J genes are TRBV3-1 (or the pseudogene TRBV3-2) and TRBJ2-7; D not resolved. CDR3 length equals 13 residues. Germline V gene sequence: CDR1 LGHDT, CDR2 YNNKEL (reference sequence). V lost 1 base and J 2 bases, leaving 6 bases between the germline ends. The CDR3 here is CASSQVSAYEQYF. DNA of the CDR3: TGTGCCAGCAGCCAAGTTTCAGCCTACGAGCAGTACTTC.

The gene calls are TRBV7-9 and TRBJ2-2, with 13 bases fitting TRBD2. Germline V gives CDR1 SEHNR, CDR2 FQNEAQ (reference sequence). V was clipped by 5 bases and J by 4 bases; unmatched bases: 10. The CDR3 contains 18 residues. The CDR3 DNA sequence: TGTGCCAGCAGCCCGGGACTAGCGGGAAGAGGGACCACCGGGGAGCTGTTTTTT. It encodes CASSPGLAGRGTTGELFF.